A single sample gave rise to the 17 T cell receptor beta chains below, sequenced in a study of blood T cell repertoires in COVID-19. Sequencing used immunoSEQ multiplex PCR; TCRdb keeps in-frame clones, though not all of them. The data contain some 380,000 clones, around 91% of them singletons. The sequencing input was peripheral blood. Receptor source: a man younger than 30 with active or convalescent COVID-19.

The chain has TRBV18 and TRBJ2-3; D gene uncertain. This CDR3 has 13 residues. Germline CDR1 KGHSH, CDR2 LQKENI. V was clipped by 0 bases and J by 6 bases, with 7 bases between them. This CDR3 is CASSPPTRDTQYF. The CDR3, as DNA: TGTGCCAGCTCACCACCCACTCGGGATACGCAGTATTTT.

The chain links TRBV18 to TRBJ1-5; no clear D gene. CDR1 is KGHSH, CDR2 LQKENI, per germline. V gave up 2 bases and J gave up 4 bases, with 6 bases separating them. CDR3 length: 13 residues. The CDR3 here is CASSPGSNQPQHF. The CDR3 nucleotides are TGTGCCAGCTCACCAGGGAGTAATCAGCCCCAGCATTTT.

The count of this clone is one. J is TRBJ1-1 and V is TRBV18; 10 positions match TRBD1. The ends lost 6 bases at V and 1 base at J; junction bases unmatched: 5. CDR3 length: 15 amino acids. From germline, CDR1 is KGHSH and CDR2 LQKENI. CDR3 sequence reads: CASSSDRGSNTEAFF. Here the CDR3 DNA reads TGTGCCAGCTCGTCGGACAGGGGGTCGAACACTGAAGCTTTCTTT.

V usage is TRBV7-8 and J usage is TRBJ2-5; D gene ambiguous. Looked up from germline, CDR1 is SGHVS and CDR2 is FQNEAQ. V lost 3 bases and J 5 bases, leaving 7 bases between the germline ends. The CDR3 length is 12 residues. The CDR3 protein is CASSFNRETQYF. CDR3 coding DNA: TGTGCCAGCAGCTTTAATCGGGAGACCCAGTACTTC.

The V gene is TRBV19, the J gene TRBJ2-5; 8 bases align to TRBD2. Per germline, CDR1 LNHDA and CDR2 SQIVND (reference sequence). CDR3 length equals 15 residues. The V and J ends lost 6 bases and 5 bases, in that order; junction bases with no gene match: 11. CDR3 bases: TGTGCCAGTAGGGAGACTAGCGTGGCCGTTGAGACCCAGTACTTC. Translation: CASRETSVAVETQYF. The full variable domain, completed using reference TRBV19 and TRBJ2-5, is DGGITQSPKYLFRKEGQNVTLSCEQNLNHDAMYWYRQDPGQGLRLIYYSQIVNDFQKGDIAEGYSVSREKKESFPLTVTSAQKNPTAFYLCASRETSVAVETQYFGPGTRLLVL.

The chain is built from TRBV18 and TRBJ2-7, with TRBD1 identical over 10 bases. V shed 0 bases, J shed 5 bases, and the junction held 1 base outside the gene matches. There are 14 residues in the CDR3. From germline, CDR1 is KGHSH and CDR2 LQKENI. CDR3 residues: CASSPPGQGHEQYF. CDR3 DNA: TGTGCCAGCTCACCACCGGGACAGGGGCACGAGCAGTACTTC.

As DNA, the CDR3 is TGTGCCAGCAGCCGAACGCAGGGTCATGTAGCTTTCTTT. Amino acids: CASSRTQGHVAFF. The rearrangement links TRBV3-1 (or the pseudogene TRBV3-2) to TRBJ1-1, with a possible D match to TRBD1 (5 bases). The CDR3 totals 13 residues. V was trimmed by 4 bases and J by 10 bases, leaving 16 bases between them. Germline-derived CDR1 and CDR2 are LGHDT and YNNKEL (reference sequence).

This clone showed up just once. CDR3 DNA: TGTGCCAGCAGCCTGACAGGGAGAAAACTGTTTTTT. Residues: CASSLTGRKLFF. The chain combines TRBV14 with TRBJ1-4; 7 positions agree with TRBD1. V was clipped by 4 bases and J by 10 bases; unmatched bases: 3. This CDR3 contains 12 residues. Germline V gives CDR1 SGHDN, CDR2 FVKESK.

CDR3 bases: TGTGCCACCAGCAGTCTCTCTCGGGCAGGGATACTAGCCAAAAACATTCAGTACTTC. Residues: CATSSLSRAGILAKNIQYF. The chain carries TRBV15 and TRBJ2-4, with D tentatively TRBD1 (5 bases). Germline V gives CDR1 LNHNV, CDR2 YYDKDF (reference sequence). V lost 3 bases and J 0 bases, leaving 21 bases between the germline ends. This CDR3 spans 19 amino acids.

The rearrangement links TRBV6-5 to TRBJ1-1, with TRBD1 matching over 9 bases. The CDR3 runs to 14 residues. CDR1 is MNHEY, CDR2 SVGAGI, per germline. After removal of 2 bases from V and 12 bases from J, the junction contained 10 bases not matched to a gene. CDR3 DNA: TGTGCCAGCAGTTACACCGGACAGGGGTCGAAATCTTTCTTT. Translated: CASSYTGQGSKSFF.

The CDR3 nucleotides read TGTGCCAGCAGCCTACCATTAATGGGCGAGGGACAGGGGGATGAAAAACTGTTTTTT. Translated, it gives CASSLPLMGEGQGDEKLFF. The chain has TRBV7-9 and TRBJ1-4; TRBD1 matches at 11 bases. After removal of 5 bases from V and 6 bases from J, the junction contained 17 bases not matched to a gene. This CDR3 spans 19 amino acids. Germline loops: CDR1 SEHNR, CDR2 FQNEAQ (reference sequence).

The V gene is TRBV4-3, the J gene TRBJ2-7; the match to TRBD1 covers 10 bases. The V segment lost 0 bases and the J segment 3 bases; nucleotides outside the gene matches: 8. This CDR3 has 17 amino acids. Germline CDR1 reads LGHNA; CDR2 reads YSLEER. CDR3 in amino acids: CASSQDRGTGVSYEQYF. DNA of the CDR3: TGCGCCAGCAGCCAAGATAGGGGGACAGGGGTCAGCTACGAGCAGTACTTC.

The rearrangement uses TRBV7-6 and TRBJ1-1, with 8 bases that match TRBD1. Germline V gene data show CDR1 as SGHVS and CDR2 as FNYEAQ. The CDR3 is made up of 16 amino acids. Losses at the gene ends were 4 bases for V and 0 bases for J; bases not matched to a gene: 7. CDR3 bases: TGTGCCAGCAGCTACGGACAGGGTGATATGAACACTGAAGCTTTCTTT. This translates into CASSYGQGDMNTEAFF.

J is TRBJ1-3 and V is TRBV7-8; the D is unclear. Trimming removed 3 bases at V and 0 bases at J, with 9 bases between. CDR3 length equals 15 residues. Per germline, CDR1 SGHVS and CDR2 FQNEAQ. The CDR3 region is CASSFMEGSGNTIYF. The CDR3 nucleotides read TGTGCCAGCAGCTTCATGGAGGGCTCTGGAAACACCATATATTTT.

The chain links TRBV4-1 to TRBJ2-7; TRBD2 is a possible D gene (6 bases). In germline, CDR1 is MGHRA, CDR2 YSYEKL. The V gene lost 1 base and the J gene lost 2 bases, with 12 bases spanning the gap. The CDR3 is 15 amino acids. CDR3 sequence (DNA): TGCGCCAGCAGCCAAGTGAGTAGCGGAACCTACGAGCAGTACTTC. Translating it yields CASSQVSSGTYEQYF.

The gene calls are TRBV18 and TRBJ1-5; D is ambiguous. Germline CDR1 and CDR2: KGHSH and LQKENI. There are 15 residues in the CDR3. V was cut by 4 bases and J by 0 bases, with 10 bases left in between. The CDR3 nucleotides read TGTGCCAGCTCACTCAACTCAAATAGCAATCAGCCCCAGCATTTT. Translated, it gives CASSLNSNSNQPQHF.

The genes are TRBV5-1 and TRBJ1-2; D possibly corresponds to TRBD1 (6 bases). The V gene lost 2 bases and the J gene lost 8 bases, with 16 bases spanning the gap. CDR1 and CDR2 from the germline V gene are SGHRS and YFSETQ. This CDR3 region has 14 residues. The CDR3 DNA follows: TGCGCCAGCAGCTTACCCGACAGGTGGGTGGGCTACACCTTC. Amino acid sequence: CASSLPDRWVGYTF.